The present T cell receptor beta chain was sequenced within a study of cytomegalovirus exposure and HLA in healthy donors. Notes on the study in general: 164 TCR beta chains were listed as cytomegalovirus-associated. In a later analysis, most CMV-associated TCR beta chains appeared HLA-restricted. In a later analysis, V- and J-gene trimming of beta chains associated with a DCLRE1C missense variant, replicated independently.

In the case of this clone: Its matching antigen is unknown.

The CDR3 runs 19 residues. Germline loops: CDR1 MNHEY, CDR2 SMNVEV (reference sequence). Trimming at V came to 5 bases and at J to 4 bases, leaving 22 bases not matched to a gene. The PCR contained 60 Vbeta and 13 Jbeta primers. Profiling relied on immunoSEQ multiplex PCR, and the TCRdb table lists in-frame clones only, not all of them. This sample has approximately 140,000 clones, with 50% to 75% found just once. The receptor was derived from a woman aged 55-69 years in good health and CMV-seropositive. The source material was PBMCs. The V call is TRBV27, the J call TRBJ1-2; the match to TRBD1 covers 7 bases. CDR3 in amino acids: CASSTRGPGQTSIGYGYTF. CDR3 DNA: TGTGCCAGCAGTACGAGGGGGCCGGGACAGACATCTATCGGCTATGGCTACACCTTC.